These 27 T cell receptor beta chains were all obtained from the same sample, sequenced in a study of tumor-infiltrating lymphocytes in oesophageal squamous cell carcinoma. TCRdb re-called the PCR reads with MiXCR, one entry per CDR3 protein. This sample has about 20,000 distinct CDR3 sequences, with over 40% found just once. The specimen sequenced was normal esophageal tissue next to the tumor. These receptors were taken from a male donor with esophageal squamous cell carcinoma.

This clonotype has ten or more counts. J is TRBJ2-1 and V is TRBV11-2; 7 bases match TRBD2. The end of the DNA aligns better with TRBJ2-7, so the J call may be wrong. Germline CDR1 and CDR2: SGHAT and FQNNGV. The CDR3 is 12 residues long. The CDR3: CASSFERGEQYF. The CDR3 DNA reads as TGTGCCAGCAGCTTTGAGCGGGGCGAGCAGTACTTC.

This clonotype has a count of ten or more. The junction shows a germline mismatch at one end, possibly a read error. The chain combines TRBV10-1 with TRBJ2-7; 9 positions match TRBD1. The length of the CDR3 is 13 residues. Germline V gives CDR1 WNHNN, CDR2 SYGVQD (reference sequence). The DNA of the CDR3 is TGCGCCAGCAGAAGGGACAGGGACTCACCCCTCCACTTC. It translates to CASRRDRDSPLHF.

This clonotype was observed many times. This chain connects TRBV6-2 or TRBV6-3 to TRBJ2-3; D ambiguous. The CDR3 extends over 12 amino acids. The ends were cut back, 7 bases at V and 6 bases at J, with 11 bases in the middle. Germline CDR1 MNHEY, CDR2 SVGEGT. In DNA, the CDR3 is TGTGCCAGCAAAAGTGCCGGGGATACGCAGTATTTT. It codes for CASKSAGDTQYF.

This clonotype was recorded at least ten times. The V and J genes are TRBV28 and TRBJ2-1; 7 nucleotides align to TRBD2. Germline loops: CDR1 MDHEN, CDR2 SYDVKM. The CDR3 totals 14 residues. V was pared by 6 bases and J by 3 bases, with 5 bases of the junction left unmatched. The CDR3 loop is CASSLAGYYNEQFF. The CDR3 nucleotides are TGTGCCAGCAGCTTAGCGGGCTACTACAATGAGCAGTTCTTC.

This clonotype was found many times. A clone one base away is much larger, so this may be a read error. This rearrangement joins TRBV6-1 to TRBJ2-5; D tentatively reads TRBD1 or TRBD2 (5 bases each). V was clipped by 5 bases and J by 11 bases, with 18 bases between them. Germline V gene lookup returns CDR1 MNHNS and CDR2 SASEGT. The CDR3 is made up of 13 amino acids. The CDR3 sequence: CASSYWGSNEQYF. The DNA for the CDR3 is TGTGCCAGCAGTTATTGGGGGAGCAATGAGCAGTACTTC.

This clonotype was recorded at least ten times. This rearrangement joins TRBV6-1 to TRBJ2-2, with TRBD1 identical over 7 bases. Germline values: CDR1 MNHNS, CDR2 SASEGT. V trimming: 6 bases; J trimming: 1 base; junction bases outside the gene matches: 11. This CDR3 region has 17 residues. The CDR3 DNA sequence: TGTGCCAGCAGGCACAGGGACAGCCAAAGGAACACCGGGGAGCTGTTTTTT. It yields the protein CASRHRDSQRNTGELFF.

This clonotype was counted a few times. CDR3 DNA: TGTGCCAGCAGCCGTACTGGACGCACAGATACGCAGTATTTT. This sequence encodes CASSRTGRTDTQYF. The rearrangement uses TRBV7-8 and TRBJ2-3; D ambiguous. The V end lost 5 bases, the J end lost 1 base, and 10 bases lay between the germline ends. The germline V gene encodes CDR1 SGHVS and CDR2 FQNEAQ. The CDR3 is 14 amino acids.

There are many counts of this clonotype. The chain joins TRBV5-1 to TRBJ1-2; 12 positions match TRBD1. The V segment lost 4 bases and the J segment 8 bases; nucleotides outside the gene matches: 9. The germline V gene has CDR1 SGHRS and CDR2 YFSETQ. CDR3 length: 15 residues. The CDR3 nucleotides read TGCGCCAGCAGCCGCGAGGGACAGGGGGCGTACGGCTACACCTTC. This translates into CASSREGQGAYGYTF. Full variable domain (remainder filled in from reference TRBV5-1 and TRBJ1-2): KAGVTQTPRYLIKTRGQQVTLSCSPISGHRSVSWYQQTPGQGLQFLFEYFSETQRNKGNFPGRFSGRQFSNSRSEMNVSTLELGDSALYLCASSREGQGAYGYTFGSGTRLTVV.

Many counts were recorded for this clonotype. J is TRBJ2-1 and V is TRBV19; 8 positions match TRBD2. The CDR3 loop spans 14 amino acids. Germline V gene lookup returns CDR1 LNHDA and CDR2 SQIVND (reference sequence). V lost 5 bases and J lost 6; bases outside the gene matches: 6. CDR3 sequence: CASSWGGRINEQFF. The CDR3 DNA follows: TGTGCCAGTAGTTGGGGCGGGAGGATCAATGAGCAGTTCTTC.

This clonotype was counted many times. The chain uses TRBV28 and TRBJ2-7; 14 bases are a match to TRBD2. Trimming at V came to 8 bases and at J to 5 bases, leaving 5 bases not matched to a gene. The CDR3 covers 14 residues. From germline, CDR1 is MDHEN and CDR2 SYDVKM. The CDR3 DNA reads TGTGCCAGCGGGGGACTAGCGGGAGTTAACGAGCAGTACTTC. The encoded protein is CASGGLAGVNEQYF.

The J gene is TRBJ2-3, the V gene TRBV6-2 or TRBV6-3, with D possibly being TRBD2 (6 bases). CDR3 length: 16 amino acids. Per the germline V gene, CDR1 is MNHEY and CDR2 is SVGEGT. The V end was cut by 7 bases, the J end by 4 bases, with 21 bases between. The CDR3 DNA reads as TGTGCCAGCAACCTCCGGGACTTCACCAAAGCAGATACGCAGTATTTT. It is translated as CASNLRDFTKADTQYF.

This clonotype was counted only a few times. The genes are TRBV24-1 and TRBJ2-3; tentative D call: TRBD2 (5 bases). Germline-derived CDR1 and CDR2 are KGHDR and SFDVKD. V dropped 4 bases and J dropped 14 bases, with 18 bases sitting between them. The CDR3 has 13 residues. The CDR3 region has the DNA TGTGCCACCAGTGAAGGCTTCCCCGGGGAGCTGTATTTT. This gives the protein CATSEGFPGELYF.

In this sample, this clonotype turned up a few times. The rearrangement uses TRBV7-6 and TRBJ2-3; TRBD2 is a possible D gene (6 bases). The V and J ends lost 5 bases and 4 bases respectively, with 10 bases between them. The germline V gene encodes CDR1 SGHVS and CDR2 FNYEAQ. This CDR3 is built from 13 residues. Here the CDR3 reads CASSRIAADTQYF. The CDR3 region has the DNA TGTGCCAGCAGCAGAATAGCGGCAGATACGCAGTATTTT.

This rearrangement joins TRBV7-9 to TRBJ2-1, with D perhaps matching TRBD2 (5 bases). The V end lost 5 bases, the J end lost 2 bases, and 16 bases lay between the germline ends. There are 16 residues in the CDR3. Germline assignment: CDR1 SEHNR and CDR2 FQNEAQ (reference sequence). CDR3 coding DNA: TGTGCCAGCAGCCCCGCTTTAGGGAGCCCCTACAATGAGCAGTTCTTC. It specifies CASSPALGSPYNEQFF.

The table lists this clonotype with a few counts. The CDR3 nucleotides read TGTGCCAGCAGCTACCTCGGTGCTGGGGCCAACGTCCTGACTTTC. Its protein product is CASSYLGAGANVLTF. The chain recombines TRBV5-5 with TRBJ2-6; D is ambiguous. The V gene's germline CDR1 is SGHKS and CDR2 YYEKEE (reference sequence). CDR3 length: 15 amino acids. Trimming pared 3 bases from V and 2 bases from J, leaving 9 bases between.

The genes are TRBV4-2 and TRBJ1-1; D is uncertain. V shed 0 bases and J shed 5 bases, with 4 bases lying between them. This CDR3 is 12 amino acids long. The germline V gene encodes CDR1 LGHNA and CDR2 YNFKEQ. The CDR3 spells CASSQDQTEAFF. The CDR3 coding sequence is TGTGCCAGCAGCCAAGATCAGACTGAAGCTTTCTTT.

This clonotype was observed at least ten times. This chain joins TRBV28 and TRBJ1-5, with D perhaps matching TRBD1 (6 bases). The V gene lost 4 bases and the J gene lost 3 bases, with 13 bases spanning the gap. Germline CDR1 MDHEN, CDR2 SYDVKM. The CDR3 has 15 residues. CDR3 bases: TGTGCCAGCAGTTCGGGGGCCTATACCAATCAGCCCCAGCATTTT. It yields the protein CASSSGAYTNQPQHF.

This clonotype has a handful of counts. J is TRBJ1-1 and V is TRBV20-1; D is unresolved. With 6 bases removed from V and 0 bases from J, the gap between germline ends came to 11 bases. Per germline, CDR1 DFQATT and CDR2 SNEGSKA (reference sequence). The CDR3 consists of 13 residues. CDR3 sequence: CSAPHAVNTEAFF. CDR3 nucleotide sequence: TGCAGTGCCCCACACGCTGTGAACACTGAAGCTTTCTTT.

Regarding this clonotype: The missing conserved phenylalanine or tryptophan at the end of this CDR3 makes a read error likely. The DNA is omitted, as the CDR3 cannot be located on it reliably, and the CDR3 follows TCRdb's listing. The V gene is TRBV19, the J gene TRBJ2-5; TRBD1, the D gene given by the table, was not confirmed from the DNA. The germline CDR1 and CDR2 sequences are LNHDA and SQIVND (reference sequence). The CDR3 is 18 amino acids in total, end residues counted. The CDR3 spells CASSTFMRDREDGYTFGS.

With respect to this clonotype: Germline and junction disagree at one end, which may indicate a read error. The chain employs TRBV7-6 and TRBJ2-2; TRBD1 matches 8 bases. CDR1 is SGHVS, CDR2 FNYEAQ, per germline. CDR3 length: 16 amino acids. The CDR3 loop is CASSFSTGAYTGELFF. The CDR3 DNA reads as TGTGCTAGCAGCTTTTCGACAGGGGCTTACACCGGGGAGCTGTTTTTT.

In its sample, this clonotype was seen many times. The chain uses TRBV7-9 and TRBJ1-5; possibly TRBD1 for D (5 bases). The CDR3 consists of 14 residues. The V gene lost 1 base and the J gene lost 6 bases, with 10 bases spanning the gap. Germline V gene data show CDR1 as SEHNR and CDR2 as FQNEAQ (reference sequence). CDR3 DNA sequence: TGTGCCAGCAGCTTAGGAGGGGTGGGTCAGCCCCAGCATTTT. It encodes CASSLGGVGQPQHF.

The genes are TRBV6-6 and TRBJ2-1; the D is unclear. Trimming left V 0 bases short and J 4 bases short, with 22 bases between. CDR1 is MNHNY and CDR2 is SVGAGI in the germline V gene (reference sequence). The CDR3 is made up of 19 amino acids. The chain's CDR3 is CASSYSRVGSSRAYNEQFF. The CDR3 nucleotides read TGTGCCAGCAGTTACTCGCGCGTAGGAAGTAGCCGGGCGTACAATGAGCAGTTCTTC.

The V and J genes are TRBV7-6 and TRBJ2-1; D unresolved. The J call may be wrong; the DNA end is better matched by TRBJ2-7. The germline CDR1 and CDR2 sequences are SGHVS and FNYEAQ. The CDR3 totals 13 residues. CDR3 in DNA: TGTGCCAGCAGCCCCTTGGGGTCCTACGAGCAGTACTTC. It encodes CASSPLGSYEQYF.

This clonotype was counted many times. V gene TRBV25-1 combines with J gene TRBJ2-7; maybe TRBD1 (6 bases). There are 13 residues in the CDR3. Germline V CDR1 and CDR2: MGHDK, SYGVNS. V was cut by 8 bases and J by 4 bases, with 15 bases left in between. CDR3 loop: CASCWTEIYEQYF. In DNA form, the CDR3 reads TGTGCCAGCTGCTGGACAGAGATTTACGAGCAGTACTTC.

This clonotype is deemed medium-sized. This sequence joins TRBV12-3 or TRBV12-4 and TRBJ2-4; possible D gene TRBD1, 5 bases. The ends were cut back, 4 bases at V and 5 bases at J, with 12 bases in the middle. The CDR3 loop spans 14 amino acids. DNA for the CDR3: TGTGCCAGCAGTTCAGGGCAAGTCCAAAACATTCAGTACTTC. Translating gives CASSSGQVQNIQYF.

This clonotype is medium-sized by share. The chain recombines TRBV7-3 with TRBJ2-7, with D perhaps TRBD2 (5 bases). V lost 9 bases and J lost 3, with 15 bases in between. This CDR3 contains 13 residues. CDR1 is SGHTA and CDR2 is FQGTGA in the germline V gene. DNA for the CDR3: TGTGCCAGGGGGAGTTTGGGTTTCTACGAGCAGTACTTC. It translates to CARGSLGFYEQYF.

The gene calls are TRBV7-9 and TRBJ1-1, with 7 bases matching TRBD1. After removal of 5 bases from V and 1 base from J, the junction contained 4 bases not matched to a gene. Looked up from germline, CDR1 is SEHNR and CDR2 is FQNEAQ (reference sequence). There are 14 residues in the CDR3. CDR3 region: CASSPRTGNTEAFF. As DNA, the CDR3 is TGTGCCAGCAGCCCGCGGACAGGGAACACTGAAGCTTTCTTT.